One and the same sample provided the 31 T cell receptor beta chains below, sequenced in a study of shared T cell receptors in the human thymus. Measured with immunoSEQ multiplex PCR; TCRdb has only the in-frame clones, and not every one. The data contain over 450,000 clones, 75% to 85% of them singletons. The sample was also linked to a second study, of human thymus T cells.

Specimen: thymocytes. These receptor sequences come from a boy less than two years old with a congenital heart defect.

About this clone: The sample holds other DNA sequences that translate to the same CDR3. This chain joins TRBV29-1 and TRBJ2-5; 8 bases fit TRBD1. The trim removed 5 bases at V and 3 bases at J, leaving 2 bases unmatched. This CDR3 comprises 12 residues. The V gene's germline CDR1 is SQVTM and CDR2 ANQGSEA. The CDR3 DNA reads TGCAGCGTTCGACAGGGGAAAGAGACCCAGTACTTC. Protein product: CSVRQGKETQYF.

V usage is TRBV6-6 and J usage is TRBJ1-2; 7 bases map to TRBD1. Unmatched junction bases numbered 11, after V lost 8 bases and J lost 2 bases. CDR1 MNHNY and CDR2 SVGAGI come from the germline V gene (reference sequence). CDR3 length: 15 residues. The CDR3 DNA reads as TGTGCCAGCTTCTCCGGGACAGACCTGAACTATGGCTACACCTTC. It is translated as CASFSGTDLNYGYTF.

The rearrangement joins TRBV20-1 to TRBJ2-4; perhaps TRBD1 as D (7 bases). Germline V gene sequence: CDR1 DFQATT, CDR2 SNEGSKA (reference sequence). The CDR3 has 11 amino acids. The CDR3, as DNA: TGCAGCCCCAGGGGGGAAAACATTCAGTACTTC. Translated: CSPRGENIQYF.

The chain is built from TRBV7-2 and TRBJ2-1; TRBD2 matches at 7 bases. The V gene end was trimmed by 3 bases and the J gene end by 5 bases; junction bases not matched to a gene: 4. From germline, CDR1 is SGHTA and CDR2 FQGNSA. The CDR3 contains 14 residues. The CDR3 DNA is TGTGCCAGCAGCTTTAATCGGGGGGACAATGAGCAGTTCTTC. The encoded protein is CASSFNRGDNEQFF. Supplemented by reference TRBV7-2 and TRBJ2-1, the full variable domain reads GAGVSQSPSNKVTEKGKDVELRCDPISGHTALYWYRQSLGQGLEFLIYFQGNSAPDKSGLPSDRFSAERTGGSVSTLTIQRTQQEDSAVYLCASSFNRGDNEQFFGPGTRLTVL.

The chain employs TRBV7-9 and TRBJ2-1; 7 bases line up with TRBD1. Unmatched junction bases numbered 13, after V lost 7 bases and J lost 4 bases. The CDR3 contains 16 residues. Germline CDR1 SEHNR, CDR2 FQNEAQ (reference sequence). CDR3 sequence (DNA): TGTGCCAGCACCGACAGGGCCGTTGCTCCTTACAATGAGCAGTTCTTC. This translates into CASTDRAVAPYNEQFF.

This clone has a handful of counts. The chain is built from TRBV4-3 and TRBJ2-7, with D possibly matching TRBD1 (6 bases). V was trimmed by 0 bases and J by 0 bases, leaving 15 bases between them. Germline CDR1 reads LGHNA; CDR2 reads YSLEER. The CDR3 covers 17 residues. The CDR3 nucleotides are TGCGCCAGCAGCCAAGAAGTGGGGCAGGGGAGCTCCTACGAGCAGTACTTC. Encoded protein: CASSQEVGQGSSYEQYF.

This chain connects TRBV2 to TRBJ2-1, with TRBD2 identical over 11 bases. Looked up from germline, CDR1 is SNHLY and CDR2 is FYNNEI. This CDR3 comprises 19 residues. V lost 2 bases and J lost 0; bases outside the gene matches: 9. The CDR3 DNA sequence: TGTGCCAGCAGTGAAAGGACTAGCGGGCGGATTGGCTCCTACAATGAGCAGTTCTTC. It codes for CASSERTSGRIGSYNEQFF.

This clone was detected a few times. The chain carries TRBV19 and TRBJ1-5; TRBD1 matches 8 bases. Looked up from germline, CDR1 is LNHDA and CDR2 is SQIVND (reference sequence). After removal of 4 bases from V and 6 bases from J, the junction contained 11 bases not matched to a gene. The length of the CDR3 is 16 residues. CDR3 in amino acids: CASSKEGQGAIQPQHF. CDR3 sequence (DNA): TGTGCCAGTAGTAAGGAGGGGCAGGGGGCGATTCAGCCCCAGCATTTT.

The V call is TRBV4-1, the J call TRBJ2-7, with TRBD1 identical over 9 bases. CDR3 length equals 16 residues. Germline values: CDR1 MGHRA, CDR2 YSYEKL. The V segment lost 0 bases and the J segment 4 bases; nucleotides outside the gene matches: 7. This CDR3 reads CASSQEDRGDIYEQYF. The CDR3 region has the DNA TGCGCCAGCAGCCAAGAAGACAGGGGGGATATATACGAGCAGTACTTC.

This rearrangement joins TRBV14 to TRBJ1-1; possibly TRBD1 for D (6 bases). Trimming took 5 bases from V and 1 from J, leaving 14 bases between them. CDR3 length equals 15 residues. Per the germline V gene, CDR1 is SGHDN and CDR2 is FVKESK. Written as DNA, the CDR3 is TGTGCCAGCAGCTACAAGGGGGTTCCGAACACTGAAGCTTTCTTT. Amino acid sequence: CASSYKGVPNTEAFF.

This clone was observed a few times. The CDR3 is CASSFGLAGSEQYF. The CDR3, as DNA: TGTGCCAGCAGTTTCGGACTAGCGGGATCCGAGCAGTACTTC. The V call is TRBV27, the J call TRBJ2-5; 12 positions agree with TRBD2. Matching the DNA end better, TRBJ2-7 makes the J call doubtful. Germline loops: CDR1 MNHEY, CDR2 SMNVEV (reference sequence). CDR3 length: 14 amino acids.

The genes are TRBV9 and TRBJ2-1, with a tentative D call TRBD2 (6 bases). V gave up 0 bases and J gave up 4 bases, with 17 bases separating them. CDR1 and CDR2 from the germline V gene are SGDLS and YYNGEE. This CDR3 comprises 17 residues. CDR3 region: CASSVAYRGGKYNEQFF. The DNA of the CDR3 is TGTGCCAGCAGCGTAGCTTACCGCGGAGGGAAGTACAATGAGCAGTTCTTC.

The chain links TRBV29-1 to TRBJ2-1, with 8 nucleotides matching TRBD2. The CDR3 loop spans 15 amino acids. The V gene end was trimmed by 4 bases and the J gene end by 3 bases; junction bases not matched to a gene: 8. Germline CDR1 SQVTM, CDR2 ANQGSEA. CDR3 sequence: CSVGGRSGDYNEQFF. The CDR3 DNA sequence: TGCAGCGTTGGGGGGCGTAGCGGGGACTACAATGAGCAGTTCTTC.

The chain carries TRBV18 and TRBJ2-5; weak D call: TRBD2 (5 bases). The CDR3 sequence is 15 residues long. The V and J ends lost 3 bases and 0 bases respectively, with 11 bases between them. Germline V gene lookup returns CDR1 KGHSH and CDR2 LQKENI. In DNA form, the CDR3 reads TGTGCCAGCTCACCGGTACGGGGAAACCAAGAGACCCAGTACTTC. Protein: CASSPVRGNQETQYF.

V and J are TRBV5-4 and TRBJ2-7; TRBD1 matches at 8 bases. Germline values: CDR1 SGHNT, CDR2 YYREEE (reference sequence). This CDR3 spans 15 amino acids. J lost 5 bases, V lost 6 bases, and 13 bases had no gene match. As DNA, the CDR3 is TGTGCCAGCACCCCGGACAGGGCCCATAGAGACGAGCAGTACTTC. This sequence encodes CASTPDRAHRDEQYF.

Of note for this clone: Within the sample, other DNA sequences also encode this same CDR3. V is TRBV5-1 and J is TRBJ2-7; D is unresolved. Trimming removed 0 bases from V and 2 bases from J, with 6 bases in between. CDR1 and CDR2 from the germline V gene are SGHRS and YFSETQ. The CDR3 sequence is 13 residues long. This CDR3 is CASSLGGPYEQYF. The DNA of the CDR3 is TGCGCCAGCAGCTTGGGCGGCCCCTACGAGCAGTACTTC.

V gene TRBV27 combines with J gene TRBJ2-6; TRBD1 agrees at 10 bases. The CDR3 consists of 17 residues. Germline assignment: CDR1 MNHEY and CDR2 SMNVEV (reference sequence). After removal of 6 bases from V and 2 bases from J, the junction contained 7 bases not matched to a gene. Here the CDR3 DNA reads TGTGCCAGCAGGGGGGGACAGGGGTTAACTGGGGCCAACGTCCTGACTTTC. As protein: CASRGGQGLTGANVLTF.

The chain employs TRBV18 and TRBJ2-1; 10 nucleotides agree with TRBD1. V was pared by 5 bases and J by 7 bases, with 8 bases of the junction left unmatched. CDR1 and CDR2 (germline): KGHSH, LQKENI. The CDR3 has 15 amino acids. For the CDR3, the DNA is TGTGCCAGCTCATCCCGGACAGGGGGGTGGAATGAGCAGTTCTTC. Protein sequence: CASSSRTGGWNEQFF. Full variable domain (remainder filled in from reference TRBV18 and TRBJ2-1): NAGVMQNPRHLVRRRGQEARLRCSPMKGHSHVYWYRQLPEEGLKFMVYLQKENIIDESGMPKERFSAEFPKEGPSILRIQQVVRGDSAAYFCASSSRTGGWNEQFFGPGTRLTVL.

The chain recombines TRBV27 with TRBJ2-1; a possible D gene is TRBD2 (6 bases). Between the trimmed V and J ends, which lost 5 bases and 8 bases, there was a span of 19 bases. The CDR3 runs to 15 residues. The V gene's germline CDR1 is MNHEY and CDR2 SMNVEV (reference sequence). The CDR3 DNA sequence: TGTGCCAGCAGTCTAAGCGCCTGGCGGGGCGATGAGCAGTTCTTC. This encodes CASSLSAWRGDEQFF.

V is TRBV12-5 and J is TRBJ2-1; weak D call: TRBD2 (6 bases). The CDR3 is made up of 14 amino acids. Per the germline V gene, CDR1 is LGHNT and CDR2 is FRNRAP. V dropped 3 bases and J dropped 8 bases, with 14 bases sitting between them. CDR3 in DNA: TGTGCTAGTGGTTTCTCCGAGCGGGTCTATGAGCAGTTCTTC. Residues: CASGFSERVYEQFF.

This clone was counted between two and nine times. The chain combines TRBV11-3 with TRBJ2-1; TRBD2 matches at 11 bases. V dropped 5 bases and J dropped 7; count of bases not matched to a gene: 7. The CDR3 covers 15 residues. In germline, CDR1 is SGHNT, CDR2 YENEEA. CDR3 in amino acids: CASSPGASGRNEQFF. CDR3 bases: TGTGCCAGCAGCCCAGGGGCTAGCGGGAGGAATGAGCAGTTCTTC. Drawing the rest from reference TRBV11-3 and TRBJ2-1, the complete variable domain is EAGVVQSPRYKIIEKKQPVAFWCNPISGHNTLYWYLQNLGQGPELLIRYENEEAVDDSQLPKDRFSAERLKGVDSTLKIQPAELGDSAVYLCASSPGASGRNEQFFGPGTRLTVL.

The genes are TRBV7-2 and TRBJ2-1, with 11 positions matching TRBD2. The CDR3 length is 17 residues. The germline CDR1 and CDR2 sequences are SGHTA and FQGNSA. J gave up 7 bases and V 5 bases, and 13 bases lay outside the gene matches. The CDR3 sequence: CASSPPHGTSGRNEQFF. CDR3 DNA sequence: TGTGCCAGCAGCCCCCCACATGGGACTAGCGGACGTAATGAGCAGTTCTTC.

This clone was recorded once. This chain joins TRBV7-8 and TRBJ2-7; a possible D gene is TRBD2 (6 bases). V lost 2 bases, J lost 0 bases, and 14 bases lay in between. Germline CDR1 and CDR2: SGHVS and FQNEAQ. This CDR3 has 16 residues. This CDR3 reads CASSLRRGGISYEQYF. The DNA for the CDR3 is TGTGCCAGCAGCTTAAGGAGGGGCGGGATCTCCTACGAGCAGTACTTC.

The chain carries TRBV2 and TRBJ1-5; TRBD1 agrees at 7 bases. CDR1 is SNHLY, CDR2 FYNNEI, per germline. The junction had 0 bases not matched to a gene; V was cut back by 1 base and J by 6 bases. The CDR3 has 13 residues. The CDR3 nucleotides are TGTGCCAGCAGTGAAGACAGGGGTCAGCCCCAGCATTTT. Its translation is CASSEDRGQPQHF. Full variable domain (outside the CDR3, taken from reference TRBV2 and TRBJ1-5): EPEVTQTPSHQVTQMGQEVILRCVPISNHLYFYWYRQILGQKVEFLVSFYNNEISEKSEIFDDQFSVERPDGSNFTLKIRSTKLEDSAMYFCASSEDRGQPQHFGDGTRLSIL.

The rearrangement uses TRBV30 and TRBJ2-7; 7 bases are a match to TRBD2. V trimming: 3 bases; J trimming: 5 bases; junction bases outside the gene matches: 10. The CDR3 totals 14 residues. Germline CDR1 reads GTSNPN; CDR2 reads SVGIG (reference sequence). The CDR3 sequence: CAWSGRRAAHEQYF. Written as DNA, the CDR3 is TGTGCCTGGAGCGGGAGGAGGGCCGCCCACGAGCAGTACTTC. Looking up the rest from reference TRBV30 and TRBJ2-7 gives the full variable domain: SQTIHQWPATLVQPVGSPLSLECTVEGTSNPNLYWYRQAAGRGLQLLFYSVGIGQISSEVPQNLSASRPQDRQFILSSKKLLLSDSGFYLCAWSGRRAAHEQYFGPGTRLTVT.

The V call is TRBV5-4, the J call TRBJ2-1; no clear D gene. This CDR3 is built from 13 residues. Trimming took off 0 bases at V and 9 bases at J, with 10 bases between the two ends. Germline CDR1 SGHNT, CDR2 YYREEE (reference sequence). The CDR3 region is CASSLAKSGEQFF. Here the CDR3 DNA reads TGTGCCAGCAGCTTGGCCAAATCGGGTGAGCAGTTCTTC. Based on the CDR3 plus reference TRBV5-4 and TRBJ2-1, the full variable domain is ETGVTQSPTHLIKTRGQQVTLRCSSQSGHNTVSWYQQALGQGPQFIFQYYREEENGRGNFPPRFSGLQFPNYSSELNVNALELDDSALYLCASSLAKSGEQFFGPGTRLTVL.

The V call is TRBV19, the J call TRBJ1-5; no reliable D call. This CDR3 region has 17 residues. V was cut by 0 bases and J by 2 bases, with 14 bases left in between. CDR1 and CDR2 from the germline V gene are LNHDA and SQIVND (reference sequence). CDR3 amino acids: CASSIEGEGIGNQPQHF. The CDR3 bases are TGTGCCAGTAGTATAGAGGGAGAAGGGATCGGCAATCAGCCCCAGCATTTT.

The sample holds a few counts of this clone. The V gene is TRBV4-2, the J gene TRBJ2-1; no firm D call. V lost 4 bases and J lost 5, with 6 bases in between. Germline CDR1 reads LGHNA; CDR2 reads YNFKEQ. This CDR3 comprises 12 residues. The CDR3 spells CASSLLNNEQFF. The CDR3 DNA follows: TGTGCCAGCAGCCTACTAAACAATGAGCAGTTCTTC.

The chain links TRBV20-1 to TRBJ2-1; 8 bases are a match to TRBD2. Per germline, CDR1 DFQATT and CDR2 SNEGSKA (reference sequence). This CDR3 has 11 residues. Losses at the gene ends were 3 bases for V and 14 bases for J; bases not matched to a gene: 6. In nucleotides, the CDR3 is TGCAGTGCTAGCCAGCGGGAGATTGAGTTCTTC. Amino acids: CSASQREIEFF.

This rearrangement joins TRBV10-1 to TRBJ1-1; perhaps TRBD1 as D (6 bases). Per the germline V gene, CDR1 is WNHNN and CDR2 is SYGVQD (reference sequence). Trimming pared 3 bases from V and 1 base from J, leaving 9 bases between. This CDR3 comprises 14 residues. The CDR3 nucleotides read TGCGCCAGCAGTGATACAGGGTCGAACACTGAAGCTTTCTTT. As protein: CASSDTGSNTEAFF.

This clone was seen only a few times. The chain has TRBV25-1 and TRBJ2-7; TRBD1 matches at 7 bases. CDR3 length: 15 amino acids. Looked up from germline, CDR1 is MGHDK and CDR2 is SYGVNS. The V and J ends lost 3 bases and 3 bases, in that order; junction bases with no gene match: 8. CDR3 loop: CASSDPRDSIYEQYF. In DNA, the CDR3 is TGTGCCAGCAGTGATCCACGGGACAGTATCTACGAGCAGTACTTC.